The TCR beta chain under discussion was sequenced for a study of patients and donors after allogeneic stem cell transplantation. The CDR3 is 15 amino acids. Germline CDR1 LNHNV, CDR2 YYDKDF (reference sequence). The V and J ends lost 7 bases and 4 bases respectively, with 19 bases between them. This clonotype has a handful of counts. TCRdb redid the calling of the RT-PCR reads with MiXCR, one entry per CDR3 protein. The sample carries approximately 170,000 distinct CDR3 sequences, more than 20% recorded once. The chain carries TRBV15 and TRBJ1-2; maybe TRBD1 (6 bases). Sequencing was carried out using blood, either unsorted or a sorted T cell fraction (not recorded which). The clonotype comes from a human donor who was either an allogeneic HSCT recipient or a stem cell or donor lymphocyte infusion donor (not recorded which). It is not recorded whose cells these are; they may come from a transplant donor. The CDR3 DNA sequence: TGTGCCACCACACAAAGGGCCGGGGGCTCCTATGGCTACACCTTC. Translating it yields CATTQRAGGSYGYTF.